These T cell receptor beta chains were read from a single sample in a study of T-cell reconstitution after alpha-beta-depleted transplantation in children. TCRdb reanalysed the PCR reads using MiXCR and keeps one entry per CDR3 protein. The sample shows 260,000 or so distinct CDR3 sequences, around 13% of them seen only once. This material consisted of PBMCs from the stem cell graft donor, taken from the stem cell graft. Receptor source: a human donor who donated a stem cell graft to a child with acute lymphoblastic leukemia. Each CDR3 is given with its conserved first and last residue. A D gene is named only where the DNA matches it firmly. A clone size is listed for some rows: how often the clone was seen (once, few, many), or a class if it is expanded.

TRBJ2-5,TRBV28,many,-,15,TGTGCCAGCAGCCTAAGGGGGGGACTGCAAGAGACCCAGTACTTC,CASSLRGGLQETQYF
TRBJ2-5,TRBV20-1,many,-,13,TGCAGTGCTAGAGAAACTAGCATGGGTACCCAGTACTTC,CSARETSMGTQYF
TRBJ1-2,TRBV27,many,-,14,TGTGCCAGCAGTTTATACAACAGGGAGAGGATCTACACCTTC,CASSLYNRERIYTF
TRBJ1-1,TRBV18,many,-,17,TGTGCCAGCTCACCGTCAAGGACCGTAATCGCGAACACTGAAGCTTTCTTT,CASSPSRTVIANTEAFF
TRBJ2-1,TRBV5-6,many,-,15,TGTGCCAGCAGCTTGGCCGGGGGTTTGGGCAATGAGCAGTTCTTC,CASSLAGGLGNEQFF
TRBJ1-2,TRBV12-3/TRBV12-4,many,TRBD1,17,TGTGCCAGCAGTTTAGGGACAGGGGAAGGATTTAGCTATGGCTACACCTTC,CASSLGTGEGFSYGYTF
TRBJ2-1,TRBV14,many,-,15,TGTGCCAGCAGCCGACAAGGGACCGGGTACAATGAGCAGTTCTTC,CASSRQGTGYNEQFF
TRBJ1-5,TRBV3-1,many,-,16,TGTGCCAGCAGCCAAGCCTTCCGCTATAGCAATCAGCCCCAGCATTTT,CASSQAFRYSNQPQHF
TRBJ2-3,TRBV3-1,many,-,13,TGTGCCAGCAGGCTCGGATACACAGATACGCAGTATTTT,CASRLGYTDTQYF
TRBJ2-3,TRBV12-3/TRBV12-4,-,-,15,TGTGCCAGCAGTCCCGGGACTCGACTCACAGATACGCAGTATTTT,CASSPGTRLTDTQYF
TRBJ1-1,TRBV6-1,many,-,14,TGTGCCATCCGGACGGCACACATGAACACTGAAGCTTTCTTT,CAIRTAHMNTEAFF
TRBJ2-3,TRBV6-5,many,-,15,TGTGCCAGCAGTCACAGGGGGGGTAGCACAGATACGCAGTATTTT,CASSHRGGSTDTQYF
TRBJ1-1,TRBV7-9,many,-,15,TGTGCCAGCAGCTTAGGCCCGGGGGGCGTTACTGAAGCTTTCTTT,CASSLGPGGVTEAFF
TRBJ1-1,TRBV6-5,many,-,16,TGTGCCAGCAGTTACCTCCTGACTGATAGGAACACTGAAGCTTTCTTT,CASSYLLTDRNTEAFF
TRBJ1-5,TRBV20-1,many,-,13,TGCAGTGCTTGTGACGGGAACAATCAGCCCCAGCATTTT,CSACDGNNQPQHF
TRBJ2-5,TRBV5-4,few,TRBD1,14,TGTGCCAGCAGCATGACAGGGGGTGTTGAGACCCAGTACTTC,CASSMTGGVETQYF
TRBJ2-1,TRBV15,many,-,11,TGTGCCACCAGCTTACGAAATGAGCAGTTCTTC,CATSLRNEQFF
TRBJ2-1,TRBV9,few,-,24,TGTGCCAGCAGCGTAGCTACGGGTTCAACTGATAAAAATAATCTTGCGGGCTCCTACAATGAGCAGTTCTTC,CASSVATGSTDKNNLAGSYNEQFF
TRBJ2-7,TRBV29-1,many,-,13,TGCAGCGTTGGCTCGGGGCTTTCCTACGAGCAGTACTTC,CSVGSGLSYEQYF
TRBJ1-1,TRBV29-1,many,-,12,TGCAGCGTCCAACAGGGATCGACTGAAGCTTTCTTT,CSVQQGSTEAFF
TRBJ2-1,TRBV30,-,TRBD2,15,TGTGCCTGGAGTGTACTTAGCGGGGGCCAGGGAGAGCAGTTCTTC,CAWSVLSGGQGEQFF
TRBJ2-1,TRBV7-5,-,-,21,-,CIPVPPAKQKGRENFYNEQFF
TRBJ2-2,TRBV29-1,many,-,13,TGCAGCGTTGGGCTGTCAGGGACCGGGGAGCTGTTTTTT,CSVGLSGTGELFF
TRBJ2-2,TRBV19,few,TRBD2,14,TGTGCCAGTAGTAAGCGGACTAGGGCCGGGGAGCTGTTTTTT,CASSKRTRAGELFF
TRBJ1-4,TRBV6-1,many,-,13,TGTGCCAGCCGAGAAGGGGATAATGAAAAACTGTTTTTT,CASREGDNEKLFF
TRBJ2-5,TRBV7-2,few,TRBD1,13,TGTGCCAGCAGGTTAGGGACAGCAGAGACCCAGTACTTC,CASRLGTAETQYF
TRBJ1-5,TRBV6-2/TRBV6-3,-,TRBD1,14,TGTGCCAGCACCCGGGACAGGGTCAATCAGCCCCAGCATTTT,CASTRDRVNQPQHF
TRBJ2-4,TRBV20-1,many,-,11,TGCAGTGCTAGAGACAACCACATTCAGTACTTC,CSARDNHIQYF
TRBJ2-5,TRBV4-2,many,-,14,TGTGCCAGCAGCCGTCTAGGCAGTAAAGAGACCCAGTACTTC,CASSRLGSKETQYF
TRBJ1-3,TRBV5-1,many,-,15,TGCGCCAGCAGCCCGGCGCGACGTCCTGGAAACACCATATATTTT,CASSPARRPGNTIYF